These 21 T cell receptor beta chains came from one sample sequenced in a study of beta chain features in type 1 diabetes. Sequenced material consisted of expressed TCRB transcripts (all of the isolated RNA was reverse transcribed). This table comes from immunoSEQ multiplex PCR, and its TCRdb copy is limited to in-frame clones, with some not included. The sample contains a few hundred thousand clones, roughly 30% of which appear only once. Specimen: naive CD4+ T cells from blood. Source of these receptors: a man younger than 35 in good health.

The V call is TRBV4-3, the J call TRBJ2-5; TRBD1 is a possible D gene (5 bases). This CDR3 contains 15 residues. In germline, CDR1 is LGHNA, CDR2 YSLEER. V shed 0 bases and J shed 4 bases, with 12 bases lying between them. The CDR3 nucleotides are TGCGCCAGCAGCCAAGAAGGGGCCCAAGGAGAGACCCAGTACTTC. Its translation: CASSQEGAQGETQYF.

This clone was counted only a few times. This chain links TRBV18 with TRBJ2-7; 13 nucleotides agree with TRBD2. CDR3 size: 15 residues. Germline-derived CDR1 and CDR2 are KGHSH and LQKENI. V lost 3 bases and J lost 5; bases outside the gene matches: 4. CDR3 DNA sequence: TGTGCCAGCTCACCGGGACTAGCGGGATACAACGAGCAGTACTTC. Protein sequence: CASSPGLAGYNEQYF.

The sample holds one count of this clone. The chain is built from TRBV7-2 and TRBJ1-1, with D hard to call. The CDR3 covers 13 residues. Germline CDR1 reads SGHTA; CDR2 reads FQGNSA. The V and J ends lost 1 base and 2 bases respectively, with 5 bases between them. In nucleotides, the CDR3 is TGTGCCAGCAGCTTAGAGAGTAACACTGAAGCTTTCTTT. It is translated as CASSLESNTEAFF.

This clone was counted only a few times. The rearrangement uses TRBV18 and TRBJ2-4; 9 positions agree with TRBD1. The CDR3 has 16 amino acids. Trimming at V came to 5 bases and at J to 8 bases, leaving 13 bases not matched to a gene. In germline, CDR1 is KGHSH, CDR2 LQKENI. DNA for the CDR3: TGTGCCAGCTCATCCCGGGACAGGGCGGAGGGATACATTCAGTACTTC. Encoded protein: CASSSRDRAEGYIQYF.

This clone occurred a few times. As DNA, the CDR3 is TGTGCCAGCAGCTCTATCGCAAGACTAGTTCAAAACACCGGGGAGCTGTTTTTT. This encodes CASSSIARLVQNTGELFF. The genes are TRBV13 and TRBJ2-2; possible D gene TRBD2, 6 bases. The V gene's germline CDR1 is PRHDT and CDR2 FYEKMQ (reference sequence). The CDR3 loop spans 18 amino acids. V gave up 4 bases and J gave up 2 bases, with 20 bases separating them.

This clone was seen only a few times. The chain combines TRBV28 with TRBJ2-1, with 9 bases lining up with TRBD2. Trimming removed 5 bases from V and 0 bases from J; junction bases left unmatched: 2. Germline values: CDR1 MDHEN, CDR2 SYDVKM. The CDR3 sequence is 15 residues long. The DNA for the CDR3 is TGTGCCAGCAGTCCAGCGGGAGGCTCCTACAATGAGCAGTTCTTC. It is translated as CASSPAGGSYNEQFF.

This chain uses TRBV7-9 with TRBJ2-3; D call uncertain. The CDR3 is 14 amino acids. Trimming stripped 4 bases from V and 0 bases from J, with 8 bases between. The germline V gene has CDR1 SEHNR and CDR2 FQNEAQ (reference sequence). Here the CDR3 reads CASSSGPSTDTQYF. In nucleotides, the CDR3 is TGTGCCAGCAGCTCCGGACCCAGCACAGATACGCAGTATTTT.

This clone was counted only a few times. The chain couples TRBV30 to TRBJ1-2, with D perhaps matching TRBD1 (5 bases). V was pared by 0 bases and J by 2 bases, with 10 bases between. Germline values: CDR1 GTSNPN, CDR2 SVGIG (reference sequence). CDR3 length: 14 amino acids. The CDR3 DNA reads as TGTGCCTGGAGTGTCCCAGGGATGAACTATGGCTACACCTTC. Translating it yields CAWSVPGMNYGYTF.

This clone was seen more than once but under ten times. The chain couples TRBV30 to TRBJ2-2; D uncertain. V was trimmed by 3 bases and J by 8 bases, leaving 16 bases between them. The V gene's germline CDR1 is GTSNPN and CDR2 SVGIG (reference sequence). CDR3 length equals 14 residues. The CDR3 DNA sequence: TGTGCCTGGAGAAGAGACAACTCCGCGGGGGAGCTGTTTTTT. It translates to CAWRRDNSAGELFF.

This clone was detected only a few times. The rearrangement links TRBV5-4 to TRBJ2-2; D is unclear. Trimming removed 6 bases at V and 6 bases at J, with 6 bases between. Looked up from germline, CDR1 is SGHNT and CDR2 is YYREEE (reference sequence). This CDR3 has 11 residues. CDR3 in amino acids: CASISPGELFF. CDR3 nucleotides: TGTGCCAGCATAAGTCCCGGGGAGCTGTTTTTT.

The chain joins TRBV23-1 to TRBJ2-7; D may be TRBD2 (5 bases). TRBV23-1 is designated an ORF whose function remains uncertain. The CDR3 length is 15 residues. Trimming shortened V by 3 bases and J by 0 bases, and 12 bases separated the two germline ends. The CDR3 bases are TGCGCCAGCAGTCACCTGCCTAGCTACTCCTACGAGCAGTACTTC. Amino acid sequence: CASSHLPSYSYEQYF.

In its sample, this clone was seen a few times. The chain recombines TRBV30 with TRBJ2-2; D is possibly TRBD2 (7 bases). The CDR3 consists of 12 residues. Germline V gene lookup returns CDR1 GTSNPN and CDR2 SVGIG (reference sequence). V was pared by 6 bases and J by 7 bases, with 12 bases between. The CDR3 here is CACGQRGGELFF. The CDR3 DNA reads TGTGCCTGCGGACAGCGGGGCGGGGAGCTGTTTTTT.

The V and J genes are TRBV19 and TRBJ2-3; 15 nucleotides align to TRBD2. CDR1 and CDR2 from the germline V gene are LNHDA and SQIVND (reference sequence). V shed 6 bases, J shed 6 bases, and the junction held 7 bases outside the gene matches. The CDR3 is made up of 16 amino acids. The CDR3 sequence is CASSKFGLAGGDTQYF. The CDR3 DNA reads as TGTGCCAGTAGCAAATTCGGACTAGCGGGAGGGGATACGCAGTATTTT.

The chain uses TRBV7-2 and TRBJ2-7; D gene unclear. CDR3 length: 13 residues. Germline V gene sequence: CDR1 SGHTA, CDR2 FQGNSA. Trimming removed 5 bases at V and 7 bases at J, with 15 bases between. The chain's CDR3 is CASSPMGAWEQYF. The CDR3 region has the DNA TGTGCCAGCAGCCCTATGGGTGCCTGGGAGCAGTACTTC.

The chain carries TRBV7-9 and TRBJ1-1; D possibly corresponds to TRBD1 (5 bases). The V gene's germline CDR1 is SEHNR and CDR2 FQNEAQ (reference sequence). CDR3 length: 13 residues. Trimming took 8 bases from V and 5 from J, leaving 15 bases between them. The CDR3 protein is CASRRGSHTEAFF. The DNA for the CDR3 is TGTGCCAGCCGGCGGGGCAGTCATACTGAAGCTTTCTTT.

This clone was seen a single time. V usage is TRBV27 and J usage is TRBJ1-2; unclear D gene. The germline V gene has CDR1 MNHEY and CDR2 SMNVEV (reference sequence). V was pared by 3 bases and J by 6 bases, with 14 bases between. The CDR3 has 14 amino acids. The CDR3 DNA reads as TGTGCCAGCAGTTTGAAAGGGCTCGGGGATGGCTACACCTTC. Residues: CASSLKGLGDGYTF.

CDR3 region: CAWSERREWHTGELFF. Here the CDR3 DNA reads TGTGCCTGGAGTGAGCGGCGGGAGTGGCACACCGGGGAGCTGTTTTTT. This chain joins TRBV30 and TRBJ2-2, with 7 bases aligning to TRBD2. V trimming: 1 base; J trimming: 3 bases; junction bases outside the gene matches: 8. This CDR3 comprises 16 residues. Germline V CDR1 and CDR2: GTSNPN, SVGIG (reference sequence).

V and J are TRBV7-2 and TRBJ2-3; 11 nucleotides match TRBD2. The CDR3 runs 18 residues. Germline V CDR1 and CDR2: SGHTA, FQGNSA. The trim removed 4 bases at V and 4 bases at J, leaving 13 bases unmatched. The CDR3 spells CASSSQRGSGRVSDTQYF. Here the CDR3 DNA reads TGTGCCAGCAGCTCCCAACGGGGTAGCGGGAGGGTCTCAGATACGCAGTATTTT. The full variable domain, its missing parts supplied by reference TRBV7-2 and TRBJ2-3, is GAGVSQSPSNKVTEKGKDVELRCDPISGHTALYWYRQSLGQGLEFLIYFQGNSAPDKSGLPSDRFSAERTGGSVSTLTIQRTQQEDSAVYLCASSSQRGSGRVSDTQYFGPGTRLTVL.

DNA of the CDR3: TGCGCCAGCAGCCAAGATTGGACTAGCTCCACCTACAATGAGCAGTTCTTC. Its protein is CASSQDWTSSTYNEQFF. The V gene is TRBV4-3, the J gene TRBJ2-1; TRBD2 agrees at 8 bases. With 0 bases clipped from V and 2 bases from J, the junction kept 6 bases outside the gene matches. Germline CDR1 LGHNA, CDR2 YSLEER. The CDR3 contains 17 residues.

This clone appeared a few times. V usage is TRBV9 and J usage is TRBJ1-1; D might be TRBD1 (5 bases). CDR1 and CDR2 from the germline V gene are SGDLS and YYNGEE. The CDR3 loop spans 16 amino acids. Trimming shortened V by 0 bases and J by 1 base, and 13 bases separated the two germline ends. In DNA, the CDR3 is TGTGCCAGCAGCGTAGGAAGGGGTGGAAGGAACACTGAAGCTTTCTTT. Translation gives CASSVGRGGRNTEAFF.

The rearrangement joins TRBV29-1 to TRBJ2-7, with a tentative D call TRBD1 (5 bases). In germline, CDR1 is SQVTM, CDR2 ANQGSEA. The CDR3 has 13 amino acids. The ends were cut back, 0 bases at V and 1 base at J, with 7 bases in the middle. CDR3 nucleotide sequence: TGCAGCGTTGAAGATGACAGTTCCTACGAGCAGTACTTC. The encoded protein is CSVEDDSSYEQYF.